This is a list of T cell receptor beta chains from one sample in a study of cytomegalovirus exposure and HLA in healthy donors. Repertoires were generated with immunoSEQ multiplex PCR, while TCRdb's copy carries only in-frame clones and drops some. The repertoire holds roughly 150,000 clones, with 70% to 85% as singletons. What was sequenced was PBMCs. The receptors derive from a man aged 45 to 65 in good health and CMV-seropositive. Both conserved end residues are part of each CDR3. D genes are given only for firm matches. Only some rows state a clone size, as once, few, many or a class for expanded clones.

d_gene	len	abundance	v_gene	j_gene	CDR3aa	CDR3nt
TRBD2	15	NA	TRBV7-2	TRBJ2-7	CASTTGLAGAYEQYF	TGTGCCAGCACCACCGGACTAGCGGGCGCCTACGAGCAGTACTTC
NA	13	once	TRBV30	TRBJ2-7	CAWSLAGLYEQYF	TGTGCCTGGAGTCTCGCAGGACTCTACGAGCAGTACTTC
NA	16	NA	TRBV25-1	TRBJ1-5	CASSRPTRKRNQPQHF	TGTGCCAGCAGCCGACCCACGCGGAAGCGGAATCAGCCCCAGCATTTT
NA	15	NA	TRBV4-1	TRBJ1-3	CASSRSTGSGNAIYF	TGCGCCAGCAGCAGAAGCACAGGATCTGGAAACGCCATATATTTT
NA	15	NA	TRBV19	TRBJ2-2	CASSREARNTGELFF	TGTGCCAGTAGTCGCGAGGCACGGAACACCGGGGAGCTGTTTTTT
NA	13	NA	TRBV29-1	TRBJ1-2	CSVEERFNYGYTF	TGCAGCGTTGAAGAGAGATTTAACTATGGCTACACCTTC
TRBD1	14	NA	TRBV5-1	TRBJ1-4	CASSSDRDGEKLFF	TGCGCCAGCAGCTCGGACAGGGACGGTGAAAAACTGTTTTTT
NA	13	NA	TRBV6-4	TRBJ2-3	CASSDQNTDTQYF	TGTGCCAGCAGTGACCAAAACACAGATACGCAGTATTTT
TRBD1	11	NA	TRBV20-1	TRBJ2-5	CSAGQGETQYF	TGCAGTGCTGGACAGGGAGAGACCCAGTACTTC
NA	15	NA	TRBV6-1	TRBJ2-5	CASSSRQGGGETQYF	TGTGCCAGCAGCTCCCGTCAGGGAGGAGGAGAGACCCAGTACTTC
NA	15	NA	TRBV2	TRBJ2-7	CASSQQGAFSYEQYF	TGTGCCAGCAGTCAACAGGGAGCATTCTCCTACGAGCAGTACTTC
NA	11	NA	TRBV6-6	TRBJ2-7	CASRGVYEQYF	TGTGCCAGCCGAGGTGTCTACGAGCAGTACTTC
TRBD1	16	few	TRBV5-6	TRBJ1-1	CASSLVGTGMNTEAFF	TGTGCCAGCAGCTTGGTGGGGACAGGCATGAACACTGAAGCTTTCTTT
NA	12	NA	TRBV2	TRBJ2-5	CASVGSQETQYF	TGTGCCAGCGTCGGTAGCCAAGAGACCCAGTACTTC
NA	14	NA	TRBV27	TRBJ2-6	CASSSLTGANVLTF	TGTGCCAGCAGTTCGTTAACTGGGGCCAACGTCCTGACTTTC
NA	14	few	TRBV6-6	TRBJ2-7	CASSPPAGDYEQYF	TGTGCCAGCAGTCCCCCAGCAGGGGACTACGAGCAGTACTTC
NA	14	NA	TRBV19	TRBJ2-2	CASSTGADTGELFF	TGTGCCAGTAGTACTGGGGCAGACACCGGGGAGCTGTTTTTT
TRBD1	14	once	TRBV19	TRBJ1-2	CASSLQGAVYGYTF	TGTGCCAGTAGTTTACAGGGGGCGGTCTATGGCTACACCTTC
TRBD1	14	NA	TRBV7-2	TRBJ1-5	CASSLWTGNQPQHF	TGTGCCAGCAGCCTTTGGACAGGGAACCAGCCCCAGCATTTT
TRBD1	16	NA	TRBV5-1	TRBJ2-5	CASSFRDRGRSETQYF	TGCGCCAGCAGCTTTCGGGACAGGGGGCGCTCGGAGACCCAGTACTTC
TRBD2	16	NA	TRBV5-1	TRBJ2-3	CASSSPSTSGTDTQYF	TGCGCCAGCAGCTCCCCCTCGACTAGCGGGACAGATACGCAGTATTTT
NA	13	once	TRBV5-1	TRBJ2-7	CASSADSRYEQYF	TGCGCCAGCAGCGCGGACAGCCGGTACGAGCAGTACTTC
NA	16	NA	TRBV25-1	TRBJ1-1	CATPMGAPHVNTEAFF	TGTGCCACCCCGATGGGCGCTCCTCACGTGAACACTGAAGCTTTCTTT
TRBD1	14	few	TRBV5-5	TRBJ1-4	CASSYGTGREKLFF	TGTGCCAGCAGCTACGGGACAGGGCGGGAAAAACTGTTTTTT
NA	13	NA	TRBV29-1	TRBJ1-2	CSVYREGPHGYTF	TGCAGCGTCTACAGGGAGGGACCCCATGGCTACACCTTC
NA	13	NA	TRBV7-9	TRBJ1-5	CASSQMSNQPQHF	TGTGCCAGCAGCCAAATGAGTAACCAGCCCCAGCATTTT
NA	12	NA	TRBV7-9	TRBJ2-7	CASSLTGYEQYF	TGTGCCAGCAGTCTGACAGGCTACGAGCAGTACTTC
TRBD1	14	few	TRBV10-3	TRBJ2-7	CAIRQDRNSYEQYF	TGTGCCATCAGACAGGACAGGAACTCCTACGAGCAGTACTTC
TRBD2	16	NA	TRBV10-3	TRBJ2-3	CAISGSSGGVTDTQYF	TGTGCCATCAGTGGGTCTAGCGGGGGGGTAACAGATACGCAGTATTTT
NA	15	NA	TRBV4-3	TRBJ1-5	CASSQSHRDGQPQHF	TGCGCCAGCAGCCAGTCCCACAGGGACGGTCAGCCCCAGCATTTT
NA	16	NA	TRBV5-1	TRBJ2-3	CASSSSGRVVTDTQYF	TGCGCCAGCAGCTCTTCAGGCAGGGTAGTTACAGATACGCAGTATTTT
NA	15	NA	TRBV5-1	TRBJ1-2	CASSLKGGGSDGYTF	TGCGCCAGCAGCTTGAAGGGGGGAGGGTCTGATGGCTACACCTTC
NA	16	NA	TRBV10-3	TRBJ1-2	CAISDSLATTNYGYTF	TGTGCCATCAGTGATTCTCTAGCAACTACTAACTATGGCTACACCTTC
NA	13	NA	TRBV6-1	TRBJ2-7	CASTAAMIYEQYF	TGTGCCAGCACTGCGGCGATGATCTACGAGCAGTACTTC
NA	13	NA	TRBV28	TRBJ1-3	CATRDISGNTIYF	TGTGCCACCCGGGACATCTCTGGAAACACCATATATTTT
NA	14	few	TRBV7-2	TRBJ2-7	CASSSAGGSYEQYF	TGTGCCAGCAGCTCGGCCGGCGGCTCCTACGAGCAGTACTTC
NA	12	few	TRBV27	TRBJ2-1	CASSLGSGEQFF	TGTGCCAGCAGTTTAGGTAGCGGTGAGCAGTTCTTC
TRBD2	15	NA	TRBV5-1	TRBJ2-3	CASSLMAGGADTQYF	TGCGCCAGCAGCTTGATGGCGGGGGGTGCAGATACGCAGTATTTT
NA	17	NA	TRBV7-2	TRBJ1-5	CASSSYGGGMGNQPQHF	TGTGCCAGCAGCTCTTACGGGGGGGGCATGGGGAATCAGCCCCAGCATTTT
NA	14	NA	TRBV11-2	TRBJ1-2	CASSLTGGYYGYTF	TGTGCCAGCAGCTTGACAGGAGGCTACTATGGCTACACCTTC
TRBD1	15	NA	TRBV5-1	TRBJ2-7	CASSFRQGGPGEQYF	TGCGCCAGCAGCTTTCGACAGGGGGGCCCTGGCGAGCAGTACTTC
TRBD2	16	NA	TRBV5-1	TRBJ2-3	CASSSGTSGFEDTQYF	TGCGCCAGCAGCTCGGGGACTAGCGGGTTTGAGGATACGCAGTATTTT